The clone carrying this TCR beta chain showed up many times. Trimming took off 5 bases at V and 3 bases at J, with 11 bases between the two ends. Germline V gene sequence: CDR1 MNHEY, CDR2 SVGEGT. This CDR3 comprises 13 residues. Time point defined: newly diagnosed GD, antithyroid drugs for less than 3 months. The TCR library was made from RNA that had been extracted from PBMCs in TRIzol. This sample was taken from a study of regulatory T cells in long-lasting Graves disease. Through Arm-PCR of CDR3 regions and iRepertoire HTBI primers, TCR beta libraries were built. TCRdb processed the multiplex PCR reads anew with MiXCR; each CDR3 protein has one entry. The table shows some 350,000 distinct CDR3 sequences, with around 15% occurring only once. These data were also filed under a second study, of T cells in Graves' hyperthyroidism and ophthalmopathy. Turning to that study: The HTBI primer set drove a first-round RT-PCR of the TCR CDR3.

The chain uses TRBV6-2 or TRBV6-3 and TRBJ2-7; possible D gene TRBD1, 6 bases. Sequenced material: peripheral blood mononuclear cells (PBMCs), taken at new diagnosis, from a patient treated with antithyroid drugs. This receptor was identified in a woman under 30 with Graves disease. This CDR3 is CASSLPGDYEQYF. The CDR3 DNA is TGTGCCAGCAGTCTCCCAGGGGACTACGAGCAGTACTTC.